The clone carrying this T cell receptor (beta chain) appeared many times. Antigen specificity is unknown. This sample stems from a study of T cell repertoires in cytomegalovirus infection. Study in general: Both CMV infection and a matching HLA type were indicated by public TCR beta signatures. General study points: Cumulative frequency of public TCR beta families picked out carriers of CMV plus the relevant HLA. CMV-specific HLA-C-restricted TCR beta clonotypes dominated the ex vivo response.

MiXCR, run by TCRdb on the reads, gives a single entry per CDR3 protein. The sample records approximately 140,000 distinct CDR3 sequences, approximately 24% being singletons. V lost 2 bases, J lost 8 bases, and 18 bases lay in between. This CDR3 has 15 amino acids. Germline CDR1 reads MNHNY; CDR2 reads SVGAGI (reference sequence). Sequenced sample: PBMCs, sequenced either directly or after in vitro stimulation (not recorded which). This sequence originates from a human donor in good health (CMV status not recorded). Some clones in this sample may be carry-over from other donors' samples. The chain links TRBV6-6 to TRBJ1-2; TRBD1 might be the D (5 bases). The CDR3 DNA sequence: TGTGCCAGCAGTTACAGTCCAGGGATAACGCGAGGCTACACCTTC. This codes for CASSYSPGITRGYTF.